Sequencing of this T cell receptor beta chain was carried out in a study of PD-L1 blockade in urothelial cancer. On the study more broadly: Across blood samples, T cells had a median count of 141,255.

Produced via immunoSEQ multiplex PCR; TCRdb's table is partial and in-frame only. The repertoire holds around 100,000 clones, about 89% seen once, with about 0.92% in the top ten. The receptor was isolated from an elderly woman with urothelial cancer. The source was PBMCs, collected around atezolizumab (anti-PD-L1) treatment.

The CDR3 protein is CASSIGTGVKETQYF. The DNA for the CDR3 is TGTGCCAGTAGTATCGGTACAGGGGTGAAGGAGACCCAGTACTTC. The chain recombines TRBV19 with TRBJ2-5, with TRBD1 identical over 7 bases. The length of the CDR3 is 15 residues. Trimming took 3 bases from V and 5 from J; bases not matched to a gene: 9. Per the germline V gene, CDR1 is LNHDA and CDR2 is SQIVND (reference sequence).